This T cell receptor (beta chain) appears in the sequencing data of a study of PD-1 blockade in mismatch repair-deficient tumors. Study background: Patients had approximately 13 mismatch repair-deficient cancer types, all previously treated and progressing. Regarding the study as a whole: Tumor-resident clones, often undetectable pretreatment in blood, expanded then contracted after pembrolizumab.

Details on this clone: Its matching antigen is unknown.

Using immunoSEQ multiplex PCR, the repertoire was profiled, and TCRdb retains in-frame clones only, with some absent. The sample has around 130,000 clones, about nine tenths seen once. Every patient had mismatch repair deficiency by PCR or immunohistochemistry. Trimming cost V 1 base and J 3 bases; bases outside gene matches: 3. Germline V gene sequence: CDR1 LNHNV, CDR2 YYDKDF (reference sequence). The CDR3 has 14 amino acids. The specimen was peripheral blood, collected 70 to 72 weeks after starting pembrolizumab. The chain recombines TRBV15 with TRBJ2-7; the match to TRBD1 covers 7 bases. This receptor was taken from an adult with mismatch repair-deficient cancer. CDR3 sequence (DNA): TGTGCCACCAGCAGAGGGACAGGCAGCTACGAGCAGTACTTC. Translation gives CATSRGTGSYEQYF.